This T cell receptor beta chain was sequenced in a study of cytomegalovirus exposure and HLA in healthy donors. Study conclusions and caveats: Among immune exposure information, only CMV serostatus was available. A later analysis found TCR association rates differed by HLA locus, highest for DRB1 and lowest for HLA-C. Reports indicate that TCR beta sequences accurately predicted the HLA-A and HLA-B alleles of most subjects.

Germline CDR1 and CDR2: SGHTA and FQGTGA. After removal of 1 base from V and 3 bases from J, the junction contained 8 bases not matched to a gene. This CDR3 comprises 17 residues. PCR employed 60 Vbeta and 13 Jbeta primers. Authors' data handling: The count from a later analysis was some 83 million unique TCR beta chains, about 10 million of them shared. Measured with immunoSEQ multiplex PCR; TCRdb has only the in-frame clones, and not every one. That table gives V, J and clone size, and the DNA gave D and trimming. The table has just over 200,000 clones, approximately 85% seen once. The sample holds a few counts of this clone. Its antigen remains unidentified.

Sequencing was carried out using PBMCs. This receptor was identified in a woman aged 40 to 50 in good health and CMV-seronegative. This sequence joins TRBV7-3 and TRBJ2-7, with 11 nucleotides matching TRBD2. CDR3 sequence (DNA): TGTGCCAGCAGCTTAAAAGGCAGACTAGCGGGATTCTACGAGCAGTACTTC. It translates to CASSLKGRLAGFYEQYF.